The 19 T cell receptor beta chains below were found in one sample sequenced in a study of blood T cell repertoires in COVID-19 (dated by TCRdb to between 2020 and 2021). The protocol used for the library was the immunoSEQ multiplex PCR assay. Here the immuneACCESS table is served through TCRdb, limited to in-frame sequences with V and J called. Missing clones are a known gap in these copies; in checked studies unresolved V genes cover under half, and the rest lacks a known reason. The sample profile shows approximately 270,000 clones; 70% to 90% of them were found once. Under 2.5% of the sample lies in the top ten. Input material: PBMCs or T cells enriched from blood (not recorded which). All receptors derive from a woman aged 45-59 years who had recovered from COVID-19.

V and J are TRBV24-1 and TRBJ2-1; D remains ambiguous. The CDR3 loop spans 13 amino acids. V was pared by 7 bases and J by 2 bases, with 8 bases between. Looked up from germline, CDR1 is KGHDR and CDR2 is SFDVKD. CDR3 sequence (DNA): TGTGCCACCAGCACGAGTCCCTACAATGAGCAGTTCTTC. Protein sequence: CATSTSPYNEQFF.

This clone was detected a few times. This sequence joins TRBV28 and TRBJ2-1; 8 bases fit TRBD2. The V gene end was trimmed by 8 bases and the J gene end by 1 base; junction bases not matched to a gene: 7. Germline V CDR1 and CDR2: MDHEN, SYDVKM. CDR3 length: 15 residues. The CDR3 protein is CASWGLGDSYNEQFF. The CDR3 bases are TGTGCCAGCTGGGGACTAGGGGATTCCTACAATGAGCAGTTCTTC.

The chain employs TRBV18 and TRBJ1-4, with D perhaps TRBD1 (6 bases). CDR1 is KGHSH, CDR2 LQKENI, per germline. V was cut by 1 base and J by 2 bases, with 14 bases left in between. This CDR3 has 17 residues. The CDR3 nucleotides read TGTGCCAGCTCACCACAAGCGGGGGCGAAGACTAATGAAAAACTGTTTTTT. Protein product: CASSPQAGAKTNEKLFF.

The chain employs TRBV6-2 or TRBV6-3 and TRBJ2-1, with D possibly being TRBD2 (5 bases). V lost 0 bases to trimming and J lost 0 bases, with 18 bases between them. CDR1 is MNHEY and CDR2 is SVGEGT in the germline V gene. This CDR3 has 19 residues. The CDR3 DNA is TGTGCCAGCAGTTACTCGATTGGGCGGGCGGAGAGCTCCTACAATGAGCAGTTCTTC. Translated: CASSYSIGRAESSYNEQFF.

The genes are TRBV7-2 and TRBJ2-3, with TRBD1 as a possible D gene (6 bases). This CDR3 comprises 14 residues. Trimming cost V 4 bases and J 1 base, with 9 bases left between them. In germline, CDR1 is SGHTA, CDR2 FQGNSA. DNA for the CDR3: TGTGCCAGCAGCTGGTACAGGGGCACAGATACGCAGTATTTT. Its translation is CASSWYRGTDTQYF. Full variable domain (rest looked up from reference TRBV7-2 and TRBJ2-3): GAGVSQSPSNKVTEKGKDVELRCDPISGHTALYWYRQSLGQGLEFLIYFQGNSAPDKSGLPSDRFSAERTGGSVSTLTIQRTQQEDSAVYLCASSWYRGTDTQYFGPGTRLTVL.

The chain uses TRBV7-2 and TRBJ2-5, with a tentative D call TRBD1 (6 bases). Germline CDR1 and CDR2: SGHTA and FQGNSA. Trimming stripped 5 bases from V and 7 bases from J, with 17 bases between. CDR3 length equals 14 residues. The CDR3 DNA reads as TGTGCCAGCAGCCTGGCGCAGGGGCTAGGGACCCAGTACTTC. It yields the protein CASSLAQGLGTQYF.

The rearrangement links TRBV20-1 to TRBJ2-2; TRBD2 matches at 11 bases. Germline V lookup: CDR1 DFQATT, CDR2 SNEGSKA (reference sequence). The CDR3 length is 18 residues. V was clipped by 3 bases and J by 2 bases; unmatched bases: 11. The CDR3 spells CSASRTSGSYGNTGELFF. As DNA, the CDR3 is TGCAGTGCTAGTCGTACTAGCGGGAGTTACGGAAACACCGGGGAGCTGTTTTTT.

V usage is TRBV7-2 and J usage is TRBJ2-3; D unclear. The germline CDR1 and CDR2 sequences are SGHTA and FQGNSA. Trimming took off 5 bases at V and 5 bases at J, with 17 bases between the two ends. The CDR3 loop spans 15 amino acids. CDR3 in amino acids: CASSLGTTTEDTQYF. CDR3 nucleotides: TGTGCCAGCAGCCTAGGCACCACGACTGAAGATACGCAGTATTTT.

This chain uses TRBV7-2 with TRBJ2-3; TRBD1 agrees at 8 bases. This CDR3 spans 16 amino acids. CDR1 is SGHTA and CDR2 is FQGNSA in the germline V gene. V trimming: 1 base; J trimming: 1 base; junction bases outside the gene matches: 4. DNA for the CDR3: TGTGCCAGCAGCTTAGACAGGGGGGCGGGCACAGATACGCAGTATTTT. This gives the protein CASSLDRGAGTDTQYF.

This chain connects TRBV5-4 to TRBJ2-1; 13 nucleotides align to TRBD2. V shed 3 bases, J shed 5 bases, and the junction held 2 bases outside the gene matches. CDR1 and CDR2 (germline): SGHNT, YYREEE (reference sequence). The CDR3 spans 15 residues. The CDR3 sequence: CASSSGTSGDNEQFF. Written as DNA, the CDR3 is TGTGCCAGCAGCTCCGGGACTAGCGGGGACAATGAGCAGTTCTTC.

V gene TRBV28 combines with J gene TRBJ2-6, with 8 positions matching TRBD2. The germline gives CDR1 MDHEN, CDR2 SYDVKM. The CDR3 consists of 15 residues. Trimming took 5 bases from V and 4 from J; bases not matched to a gene: 4. This chain's CDR3 is CASSRGGAGANVLTF. CDR3 nucleotide sequence: TGTGCCAGCAGTCGGGGGGGAGCCGGGGCCAACGTCCTGACTTTC.

This clone has only one observation. The chain uses TRBV2 and TRBJ1-2; D is uncertain. Germline V gene data show CDR1 as SNHLY and CDR2 as FYNNEI. The CDR3 runs 14 residues. V was clipped by 2 bases and J by 7 bases, with 14 bases between them. Written as DNA, the CDR3 is TGTGCCAGCAGTGAACAGAGGGCGGCAAGTGGCTACACCTTC. It translates to CASSEQRAASGYTF. Complete variable domain (other parts from reference TRBV2 and TRBJ1-2): EPEVTQTPSHQVTQMGQEVILRCVPISNHLYFYWYRQILGQKVEFLVSFYNNEISEKSEIFDDQFSVERPDGSNFTLKIRSTKLEDSAMYFCASSEQRAASGYTFGSGTRLTVV.

The CDR3 spells CASSDRDGGYTF. CDR3 DNA sequence: TGTGCCTCATCCGACAGGGACGGTGGCTACACCTTC. This chain uses TRBV10-3 with TRBJ1-2, with 7 nucleotides matching TRBD1. Trimming cost V 11 bases and J 7 bases; bases outside gene matches: 10. The germline gives CDR1 ENHRY, CDR2 SYGVKD. There are 12 residues in the CDR3.

V gene TRBV28 combines with J gene TRBJ2-1, with TRBD1 matching 8 bases. The CDR3 runs to 12 residues. Losses at the gene ends were 8 bases for V and 12 bases for J; bases not matched to a gene: 9. Germline V CDR1 and CDR2: MDHEN, SYDVKM. The CDR3 loop reads CASSDRGWGQFF. As DNA, the CDR3 is TGTGCCAGCTCCGACAGGGGTTGGGGGCAGTTCTTC.

This clone was counted only a few times. The chain joins TRBV14 to TRBJ2-5; possible D gene TRBD2, 6 bases. This CDR3 comprises 18 residues. Germline V gene lookup returns CDR1 SGHDN and CDR2 FVKESK. V lost 5 bases and J 5 bases, leaving 27 bases between the germline ends. CDR3: CASSEYIGSVSSGETQYF. The CDR3 coding sequence is TGTGCCAGCAGCGAGTATATCGGTAGCGTATCGAGCGGGGAGACCCAGTACTTC.

The genes are TRBV6-5 and TRBJ1-6; 9 positions agree with TRBD1. Looked up from germline, CDR1 is MNHEY and CDR2 is SVGAGI. The CDR3 is 16 residues long. Trimming at V came to 0 bases and at J to 8 bases, leaving 5 bases not matched to a gene. The CDR3 protein is CASSYSRDREDSPLHF. The DNA of the CDR3 is TGTGCCAGCAGTTACTCTCGGGACAGGGAGGATTCACCCCTCCACTTT.

The J gene is TRBJ1-4, the V gene TRBV11-2; the match to TRBD1 covers 10 bases. CDR1 and CDR2 from the germline V gene are SGHAT and FQNNGV. V shed 6 bases, J shed 7 bases, and the junction held 5 bases outside the gene matches. This CDR3 contains 14 residues. The CDR3 loop is CASRGRDRGEKLFF. The DNA for the CDR3 is TGTGCCAGCAGGGGGAGGGACAGGGGTGAAAAACTGTTTTTT.

In this sample, this clone turned up many times. This sequence joins TRBV28 and TRBJ2-6; 11 bases are a match to TRBD1. The length of the CDR3 is 18 residues. J was trimmed by 0 bases and V by 2 bases; bases with no gene match: 3. Germline V gene sequence: CDR1 MDHEN, CDR2 SYDVKM. The CDR3 region has the DNA TGTGCCAGCAGTTTAGCAGGGACAGGGGGCTCTGGGGCCAACGTCCTGACTTTC. Translated, it gives CASSLAGTGGSGANVLTF.

The chain uses TRBV6-6 and TRBJ1-1; TRBD1 agrees at 8 bases. Germline trimming cut 2 bases from V and 11 bases from J; bases unmatched to any gene: 7. Germline CDR1 MNHNY, CDR2 SVGAGI (reference sequence). This CDR3 is 13 amino acids long. The CDR3 spells CASSYDGQGAAFF. The CDR3 DNA reads TGTGCCAGCAGTTACGACGGCCAGGGGGCGGCTTTCTTT.